The clone carrying this T cell receptor beta chain has a handful of counts. Its antigen is currently unknown. The data derive from a study of T cells after yellow fever vaccination. A 5'RACE template-switching step, the method used to make TCR cDNA, added a universal primer site and UMIs. TCRdb processed the 5' RACE reads anew with MiXCR; each CDR3 protein has one entry. The sample has 150,000 to 200,000 distinct CDR3 sequences, approximately 10% seen once; the top ten hold 30% to 45%. Germline CDR1 is MNHEY and CDR2 is SVGAGI. The CDR3 runs 17 residues. V was trimmed by 1 base and J by 6 bases, leaving 19 bases between them. Study-level findings and limits: After the booster, approximately 95% of CD4 and just over 85% of CD8 primary-response clones were re-detected. Abundant clonotypes from the bulk population could get into FACS-sorted repertoires as contaminants.

The sequence was obtained from a man younger than 35 who received the YFV17D yellow fever vaccine. The chain joins TRBV6-5 to TRBJ2-1, with D possibly matching TRBD2 (7 bases). The material was CD8+ T cells sorted from PBMCs, obtained 15 days after the yellow fever booster vaccination. CDR3 sequence: CASSYLRGGKGVNEQFF. CDR3 coding DNA: TGTGCCAGCAGTTACTTAAGGGGGGGGAAAGGGGTCAATGAGCAGTTCTTC.